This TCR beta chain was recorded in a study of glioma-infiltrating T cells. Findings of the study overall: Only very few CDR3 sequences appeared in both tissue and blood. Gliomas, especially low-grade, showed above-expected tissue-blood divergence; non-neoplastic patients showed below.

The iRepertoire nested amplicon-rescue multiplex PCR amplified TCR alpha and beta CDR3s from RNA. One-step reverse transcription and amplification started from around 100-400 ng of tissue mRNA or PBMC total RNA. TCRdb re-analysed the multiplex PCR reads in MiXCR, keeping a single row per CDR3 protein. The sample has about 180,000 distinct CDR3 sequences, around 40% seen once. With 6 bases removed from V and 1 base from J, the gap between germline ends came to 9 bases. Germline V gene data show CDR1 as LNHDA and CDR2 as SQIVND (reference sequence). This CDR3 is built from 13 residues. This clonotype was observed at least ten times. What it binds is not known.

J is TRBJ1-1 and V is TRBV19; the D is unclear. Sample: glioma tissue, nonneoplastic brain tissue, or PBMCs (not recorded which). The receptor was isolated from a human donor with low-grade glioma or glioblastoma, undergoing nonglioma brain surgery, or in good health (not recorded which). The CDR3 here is CASSKVTNTEAFF. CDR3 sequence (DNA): TGTGCCAGTAGCAAGGTGACGAACACTGAAGCTTTCTTT.